The sequence of this T cell receptor (beta chain) was determined in a study of post-analysis software for immune sequencing data. Study information: The disease courses spanned relapsing-remitting, secondary progressive and progressive-relapsing forms of multiple sclerosis. Study results and limitations: Controls showed significantly higher normalized Chao1 diversity than did multiple sclerosis patients. There were five or six TRBV segments more frequent in patients than controls, and TRBV5-6, TRBV5-1 and TRBV20-1 were among them. By F measure, samples from a shared preparation batch strongly co-clustered.

TCR beta cDNA libraries included unique molecular identifiers. A population of about 0.85 to 11 million T cells gave rise to about 500,000 cDNA molecules. Using its own MiXCR run on the PCR reads, TCRdb lists one record per CDR3 protein. The table includes 750,000 to 900,000 distinct CDR3 sequences, about half detected once. The V gene's germline CDR1 is DFQATT and CDR2 SNEGSKA (reference sequence). J was trimmed by 3 bases and V by 0 bases; bases with no gene match: 17. The CDR3 covers 18 residues. Concerning this clonotype: Its antigen is currently unknown.

This receptor was identified in a girl between 5 and 17 years old with multiple sclerosis. This chain links TRBV20-1 with TRBJ2-7, with 7 positions matching TRBD2. The source material was blood. Here the CDR3 reads CSARDSMRLAGSGYEQYF. DNA of the CDR3: TGCAGTGCTAGAGATAGCATGAGACTAGCTGGATCGGGCTACGAGCAGTACTTC.